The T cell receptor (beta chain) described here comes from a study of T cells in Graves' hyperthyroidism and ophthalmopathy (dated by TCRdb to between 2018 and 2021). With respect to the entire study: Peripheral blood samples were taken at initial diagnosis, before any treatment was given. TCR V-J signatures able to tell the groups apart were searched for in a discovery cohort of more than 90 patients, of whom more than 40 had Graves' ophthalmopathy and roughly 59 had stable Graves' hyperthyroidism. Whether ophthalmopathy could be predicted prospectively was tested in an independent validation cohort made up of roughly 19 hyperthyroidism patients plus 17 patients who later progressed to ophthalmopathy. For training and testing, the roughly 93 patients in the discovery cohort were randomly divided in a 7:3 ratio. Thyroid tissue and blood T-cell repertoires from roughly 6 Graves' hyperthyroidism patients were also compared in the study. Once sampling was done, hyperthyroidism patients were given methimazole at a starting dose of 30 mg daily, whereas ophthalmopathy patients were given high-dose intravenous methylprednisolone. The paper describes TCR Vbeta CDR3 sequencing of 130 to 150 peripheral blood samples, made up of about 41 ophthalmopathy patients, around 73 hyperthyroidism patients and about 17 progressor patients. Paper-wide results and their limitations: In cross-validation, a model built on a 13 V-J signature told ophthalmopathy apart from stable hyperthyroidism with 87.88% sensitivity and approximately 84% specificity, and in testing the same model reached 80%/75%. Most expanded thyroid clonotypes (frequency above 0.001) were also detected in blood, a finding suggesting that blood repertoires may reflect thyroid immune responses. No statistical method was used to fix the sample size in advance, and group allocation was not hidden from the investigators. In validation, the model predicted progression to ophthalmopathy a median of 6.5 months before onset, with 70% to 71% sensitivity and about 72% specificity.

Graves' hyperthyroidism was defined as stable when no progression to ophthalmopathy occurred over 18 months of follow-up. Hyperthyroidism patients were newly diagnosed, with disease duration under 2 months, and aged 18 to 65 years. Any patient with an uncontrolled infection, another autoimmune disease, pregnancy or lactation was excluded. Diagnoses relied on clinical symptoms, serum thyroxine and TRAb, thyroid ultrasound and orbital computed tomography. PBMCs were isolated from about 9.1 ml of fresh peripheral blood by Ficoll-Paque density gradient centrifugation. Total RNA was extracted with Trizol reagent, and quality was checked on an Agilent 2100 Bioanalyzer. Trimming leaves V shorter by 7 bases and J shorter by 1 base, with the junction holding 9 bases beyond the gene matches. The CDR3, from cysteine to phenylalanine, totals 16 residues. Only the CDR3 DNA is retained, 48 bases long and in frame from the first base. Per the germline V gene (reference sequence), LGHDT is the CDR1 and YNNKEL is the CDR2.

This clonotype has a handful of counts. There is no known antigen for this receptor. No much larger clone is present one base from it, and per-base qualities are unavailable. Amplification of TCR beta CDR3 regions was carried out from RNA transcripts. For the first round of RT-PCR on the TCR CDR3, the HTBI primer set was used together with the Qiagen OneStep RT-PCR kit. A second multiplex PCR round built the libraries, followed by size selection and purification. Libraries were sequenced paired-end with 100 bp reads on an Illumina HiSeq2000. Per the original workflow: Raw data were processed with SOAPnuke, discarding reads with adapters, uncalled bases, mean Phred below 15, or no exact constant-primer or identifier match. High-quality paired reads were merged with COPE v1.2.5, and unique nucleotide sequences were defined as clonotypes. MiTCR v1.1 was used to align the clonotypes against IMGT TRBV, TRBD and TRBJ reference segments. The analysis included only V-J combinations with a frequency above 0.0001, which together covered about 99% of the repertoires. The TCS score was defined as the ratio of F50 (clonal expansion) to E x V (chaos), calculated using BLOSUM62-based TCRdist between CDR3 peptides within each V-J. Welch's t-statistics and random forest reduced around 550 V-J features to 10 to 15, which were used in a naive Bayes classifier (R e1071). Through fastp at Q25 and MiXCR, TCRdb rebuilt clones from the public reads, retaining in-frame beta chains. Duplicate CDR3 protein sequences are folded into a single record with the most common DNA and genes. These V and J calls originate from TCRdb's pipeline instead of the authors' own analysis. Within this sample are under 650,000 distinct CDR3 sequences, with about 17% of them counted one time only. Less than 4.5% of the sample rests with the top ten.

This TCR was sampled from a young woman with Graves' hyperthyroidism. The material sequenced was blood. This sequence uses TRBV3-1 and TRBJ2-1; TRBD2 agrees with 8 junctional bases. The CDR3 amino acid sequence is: CASTPLTGGSYNEQFF. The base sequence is TGTGCCAGCACCCCCCTAACGGGAGGGTCCTACAATGAGCAGTTCTTC.